Below are 27 T cell receptor beta chains sequenced from a single sample in a study of shared clonotypes between healthy human individuals. The method was immunoSEQ multiplex PCR; TCRdb's version includes in-frame clones alone and lacks a portion of them. The sample includes millions of clones, 85% to 95% of them seen just once. The sample was naive CD4+ T cells from PBMCs. Subset indicated: CD45RA+ positively selected. The receptors originated from a man between 18 and 35 years old in good health. Some clones in this sample may be carry-over from other donors' samples.

Remarks on this clone: Other DNA sequences within the sample encode an identical CDR3. The chain uses TRBV7-2 and TRBJ2-7; TRBD1 matches 9 bases. J lost 1 base, V lost 3 bases, and 1 base had no gene match. CDR1 SGHTA and CDR2 FQGNSA come from the germline V gene. The CDR3 has 14 residues. This CDR3 is CASSFDRGSYEQYF. The CDR3, as DNA: TGTGCCAGCAGCTTCGACAGGGGGTCCTACGAGCAGTACTTC.

The chain is built from TRBV7-9 and TRBJ2-7, with no clear D. Per the germline V gene, CDR1 is SEHNR and CDR2 is FQNEAQ (reference sequence). The CDR3 is made up of 14 amino acids. V was clipped by 5 bases and J by 0 bases, with 11 bases between them. Here the CDR3 reads CASSRDGYSYEQYF. The CDR3, as DNA: TGTGCCAGCAGCAGAGACGGTTACTCCTACGAGCAGTACTTC.

A single count supports this clone. J is TRBJ1-2 and V is TRBV9; no definite D call. The CDR3 totals 15 residues. From germline, CDR1 is SGDLS and CDR2 YYNGEE. V was trimmed by 4 bases and J by 2 bases, leaving 15 bases between them. As DNA, the CDR3 is TGTGCCAGCAGCCTCGGAACAGTCAAAAACTATGGCTACACCTTC. It specifies CASSLGTVKNYGYTF.

This chain connects TRBV28 to TRBJ2-1; 11 nucleotides line up with TRBD2. Germline V gene data show CDR1 as MDHEN and CDR2 as SYDVKM. The CDR3 spans 17 residues. J gave up 4 bases and V 5 bases, and 10 bases lay outside the gene matches. DNA of the CDR3: TGTGCCAGCAGTCATCCTAGCGGGAGGACCCCATACAATGAGCAGTTCTTC. Its protein product is CASSHPSGRTPYNEQFF.

The chain couples TRBV18 to TRBJ2-7; 10 nucleotides match TRBD1. The germline V gene encodes CDR1 KGHSH and CDR2 LQKENI. The ends lost 3 bases at V and 7 bases at J; junction bases unmatched: 6. The CDR3 has 14 residues. CDR3 residues: CASSPGTGVEEQYF. The CDR3 region has the DNA TGTGCCAGCTCACCCGGGACAGGGGTTGAAGAGCAGTACTTC.

The chain carries TRBV9 and TRBJ1-2; D possibly corresponds to TRBD1 (6 bases). The CDR3 runs 14 residues. CDR1 and CDR2 from the germline V gene are SGDLS and YYNGEE. With 3 bases removed from V and 1 base from J, the gap between germline ends came to 10 bases. CDR3 sequence: CASSGRGNNYGYTF. In DNA, the CDR3 is TGTGCCAGCAGCGGAAGGGGGAATAACTATGGCTACACCTTC.

The gene calls are TRBV5-6 and TRBJ1-1; the D gene is possibly TRBD1 (5 bases). V dropped 1 base and J dropped 2 bases, with 12 bases sitting between them. This CDR3 region has 15 residues. CDR1 is SGHDT, CDR2 YYEEEE, per germline. The CDR3 is CASSLLGGANTEAFF. CDR3 sequence (DNA): TGTGCCAGCAGCTTGCTCGGCGGGGCTAACACTGAAGCTTTCTTT.

The rearrangement links TRBV2 to TRBJ1-2, with a tentative D call TRBD1 (6 bases). V was cut by 3 bases and J by 5 bases, with 10 bases left in between. CDR1 is SNHLY, CDR2 FYNNEI, per germline. The CDR3 is made up of 13 amino acids. CDR3 in amino acids: CASSDRGRYGYTF. CDR3 coding DNA: TGTGCCAGCAGTGACAGGGGAAGGTATGGCTACACCTTC.

The V gene is TRBV28, the J gene TRBJ1-2; D is possibly TRBD1 (5 bases). This CDR3 is 13 amino acids long. Germline V gene sequence: CDR1 MDHEN, CDR2 SYDVKM. V was pared by 3 bases and J by 5 bases, with 10 bases between. CDR3 in amino acids: CASSFTRDYGYTF. The CDR3 nucleotides read TGTGCCAGCAGTTTTACCAGGGATTATGGCTACACCTTC.

V usage is TRBV7-6 and J usage is TRBJ2-5, with 8 bases lining up with TRBD1. In germline, CDR1 is SGHVS, CDR2 FNYEAQ. CDR3 length: 15 amino acids. V lost 7 bases to trimming and J lost 2 bases; unmatched junction nucleotides: 9. The CDR3 bases are TGTGCCAGCACCACCCACAGGGGGTTTCAAGAGACCCAGTACTTC. This translates into CASTTHRGFQETQYF.

The chain has TRBV16 and TRBJ2-1, with 10 bases that match TRBD2. The CDR3 runs to 17 residues. V shed 2 bases, J shed 6 bases, and the junction held 10 bases outside the gene matches. Germline loops: CDR1 KGHSY, CDR2 FQNENV. CDR3 in amino acids: CASSQPILAGKPNEQFF. The CDR3 DNA is TGTGCCAGCAGCCAACCCATACTAGCGGGAAAACCCAATGAGCAGTTCTTC.

In the case of this clone: The same CDR3 also results from other DNA sequences found in this sample. The chain has TRBV9 and TRBJ2-2, with D tentatively TRBD1 (5 bases). This CDR3 region has 15 residues. Trimming took off 0 bases at V and 2 bases at J, with 8 bases between the two ends. Germline V gene lookup returns CDR1 SGDLS and CDR2 YYNGEE. DNA for the CDR3: TGTGCCAGCAGCGTAGGGCAGGGTAACACCGGGGAGCTGTTTTTT. Its translation is CASSVGQGNTGELFF.

The J gene is TRBJ2-2, the V gene TRBV5-6, with TRBD2 matching 13 bases. Germline V gene data show CDR1 as SGHDT and CDR2 as YYEEEE. The length of the CDR3 is 15 residues. The ends lost 6 bases at V and 5 bases at J; junction bases unmatched: 4. This chain's CDR3 is CASTQGLAGTGELFF. The CDR3 nucleotides read TGTGCCAGCACCCAGGGACTAGCGGGAACCGGGGAGCTGTTTTTT.

The chain has TRBV6-5 and TRBJ1-1; D remains unclear. Germline lookup yields CDR1 MNHEY and CDR2 SVGAGI. The CDR3 length is 12 residues. The germline V and J ends were trimmed by 10 bases and 1 base, with 10 bases remaining between them. The CDR3 spells CATQTANTEAFF. The DNA for the CDR3 is TGTGCCACACAAACAGCGAACACTGAAGCTTTCTTT.

On this clone: Distinct nucleotide sequences in the sample also encode this CDR3. The chain links TRBV15 to TRBJ2-7; D is unclear. Germline assignment: CDR1 LNHNV and CDR2 YYDKDF (reference sequence). This CDR3 region has 14 residues. Trimming took 0 bases from V and 3 from J, leaving 9 bases between them. The CDR3 here is CATSRDPGLYEQYF. As DNA, the CDR3 is TGTGCCACCAGCAGAGATCCCGGGCTCTACGAGCAGTACTTC.

The rearrangement links TRBV2 to TRBJ2-1; TRBD2 matches 7 bases. Per the germline V gene, CDR1 is SNHLY and CDR2 is FYNNEI. Unmatched junction bases numbered 14, after V lost 6 bases and J lost 6 bases. The CDR3 totals 16 residues. CDR3 amino acids: CASRWDRRDYVNEQFF. CDR3 in DNA: TGTGCCAGCAGGTGGGACCGTCGGGACTACGTCAATGAGCAGTTCTTC.

The chain links TRBV28 to TRBJ1-1; unclear D gene. The germline V and J ends were trimmed by 11 bases and 1 base, with 11 bases remaining between them. CDR1 and CDR2 (germline): MDHEN, SYDVKM. This CDR3 is built from 12 residues. The CDR3 spells CAAARTNTEAFF. The DNA of the CDR3 is TGTGCCGCAGCAAGGACGAACACTGAAGCTTTCTTT.

This chain uses TRBV11-2 with TRBJ2-7; TRBD1 might be the D (5 bases). Germline assignment: CDR1 SGHAT and CDR2 FQNNGV. Trimming shortened V by 3 bases and J by 2 bases, and 8 bases separated the two germline ends. This CDR3 is built from 13 residues. CDR3 nucleotide sequence: TGTGCCAGCAGCTTGCCAGGGACCTACGAGCAGTACTTC. Translating gives CASSLPGTYEQYF.

The genes are TRBV12-5 and TRBJ1-3; D is perhaps TRBD1 (5 bases). Germline V CDR1 and CDR2: LGHNT, FRNRAP. This CDR3 has 14 amino acids. Between the trimmed V and J ends, which lost 8 bases and 0 bases, there was a span of 11 bases. CDR3 sequence reads: CASRPDNSGNTIYF. CDR3 nucleotides: TGTGCTAGTCGACCGGACAACTCTGGAAACACCATATATTTT.

The chain employs TRBV7-9 and TRBJ1-4, with 8 bases lining up with TRBD1. V trimming: 4 bases; J trimming: 4 bases; junction bases outside the gene matches: 5. From germline, CDR1 is SEHNR and CDR2 FQNEAQ (reference sequence). The CDR3 runs 15 residues. This chain's CDR3 is CASSSWTGINEKLFF. As DNA, the CDR3 is TGTGCCAGCAGCTCCTGGACAGGGATTAATGAAAAACTGTTTTTT. Complete variable domain (other parts from reference TRBV7-9 and TRBJ1-4): DTGVSQNPRHKITKRGQNVTFRCDPISEHNRLYWYRQTLGQGPEFLTYFQNEAQLEKSRLLSDRFSAERPKGSFSTLEIQRTEQGDSAMYLCASSSWTGINEKLFFGSGTQLSVL.

The J gene is TRBJ2-1, the V gene TRBV29-1, with TRBD2 identical over 8 bases. The CDR3 loop spans 17 amino acids. Germline CDR1 SQVTM, CDR2 ANQGSEA. V gave up 1 base and J gave up 4 bases; unmatched junction bases: 12. The CDR3 sequence is CSVEGSRVAGSYNEQFF. CDR3 coding DNA: TGCAGCGTTGAAGGGTCGAGAGTAGCGGGGTCGTACAATGAGCAGTTCTTC.

This chain joins TRBV6-5 and TRBJ2-5, with a weak D call TRBD2 (5 bases). V dropped 5 bases and J dropped 4 bases, with 11 bases sitting between them. The CDR3 consists of 13 residues. The germline CDR1 and CDR2 sequences are MNHEY and SVGAGI. The CDR3 region has the DNA TGTGCCAGCAGTCCGGGGATTGGAGAGACCCAGTACTTC. It codes for CASSPGIGETQYF.

This chain uses TRBV2 with TRBJ1-2, with 8 nucleotides matching TRBD1. The V and J ends lost 5 bases and 4 bases, in that order; junction bases with no gene match: 9. Germline CDR1 is SNHLY and CDR2 is FYNNEI. The CDR3 is 15 residues long. CDR3 region: CASSRPGQAPYGYTF. CDR3 in DNA: TGTGCCAGCAGTCGTCCGGGACAGGCTCCCTATGGCTACACCTTC. Full variable domain (outside the CDR3, taken from reference TRBV2 and TRBJ1-2): EPEVTQTPSHQVTQMGQEVILRCVPISNHLYFYWYRQILGQKVEFLVSFYNNEISEKSEIFDDQFSVERPDGSNFTLKIRSTKLEDSAMYFCASSRPGQAPYGYTFGSGTRLTVV.

The V and J genes are TRBV28 and TRBJ1-5, with no clear D. The V gene's germline CDR1 is MDHEN and CDR2 SYDVKM. This CDR3 comprises 16 residues. Trimming cost V 6 bases and J 4 bases, with 19 bases left between them. CDR3 DNA: TGTGCCAGCAGGCCCCCGCAGGCGGCCAGGAATCAGCCCCAGCATTTT. Translation: CASRPPQAARNQPQHF.

This clone was picked up one time. This chain links TRBV21-1 with TRBJ1-1; the table's TRBD1 call for D was not verified on the DNA. TRBV21-1 is tagged as a pseudogene. CDR3 length equals 15 residues. The CDR3 sequence: CASSSRDRGDTEAFF. The CDR3, as DNA: TGTGCCAGCAGCAGTCGGGACAGGGGGGACACTGAAGCTTTCTTT.

The gene calls are TRBV15 and TRBJ2-7, with D tentatively TRBD1 (5 bases). Germline values: CDR1 LNHNV, CDR2 YYDKDF (reference sequence). Trimming removed 9 bases from V and 3 bases from J, with 15 bases in between. There are 13 residues in the CDR3. As DNA, the CDR3 is TGTGCCACAGCCCAGGGAATGAGCTACGAGCAGTACTTC. This sequence encodes CATAQGMSYEQYF.

The chain carries TRBV4-1 and TRBJ1-1; 10 bases match TRBD1. CDR1 and CDR2 from the germline V gene are MGHRA and YSYEKL. This CDR3 is built from 14 residues. The V gene end was trimmed by 3 bases and the J gene end by 9 bases; junction bases not matched to a gene: 7. CDR3: CASSQPGQGRQAFF. The DNA for the CDR3 is TGCGCCAGCAGCCAGCCGGGACAGGGGCGTCAAGCTTTCTTT.